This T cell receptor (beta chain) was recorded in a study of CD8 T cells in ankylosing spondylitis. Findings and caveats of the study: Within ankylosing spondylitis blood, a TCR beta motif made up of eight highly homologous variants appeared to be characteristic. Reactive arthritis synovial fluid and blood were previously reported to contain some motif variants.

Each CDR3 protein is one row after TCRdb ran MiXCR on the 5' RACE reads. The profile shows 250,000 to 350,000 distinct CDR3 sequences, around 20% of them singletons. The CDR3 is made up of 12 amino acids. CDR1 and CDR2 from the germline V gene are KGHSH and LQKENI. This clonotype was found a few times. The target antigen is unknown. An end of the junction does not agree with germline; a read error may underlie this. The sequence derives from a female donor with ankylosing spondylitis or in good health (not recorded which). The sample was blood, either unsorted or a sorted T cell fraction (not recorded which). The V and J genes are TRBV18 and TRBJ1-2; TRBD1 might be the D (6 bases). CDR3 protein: CASSPPERTVFF. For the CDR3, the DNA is TGTGCCAGCTCACCTCCCGAACGGACAGTATTTTTC.